This TCR beta chain was sequenced in a study of blood T cells in healthy people across ages. General study points: In older individuals, TCR beta diversity per million T cells was lower, falling roughly linearly with age.

V was clipped by 6 bases and J by 4 bases, with 9 bases between them. The CDR3 has 12 amino acids. Looked up from germline, CDR1 is SNHLY and CDR2 is FYNNEI. This clonotype was counted a single time. Its antigen is not identified. Sample-barcoded 5' priming and a J-beta primer mix drove a second PCR of about 7 to 11 cycles. TCRdb reprocessed the 5' RACE reads via MiXCR and lists one record per CDR3 protein. There are roughly 1.5 million distinct CDR3 sequences in the sample; 42% occur only once, and about 4% lies in the top ten. This TCR was recovered from a woman in her late teens or twenties in good health. V is TRBV2 and J is TRBJ2-5, with a tentative D call TRBD2 (5 bases). Material: blood. The CDR3 region is CASRIARETQYF. Here the CDR3 DNA reads TGTGCCAGCAGAATAGCGAGAGAGACCCAGTACTTC.